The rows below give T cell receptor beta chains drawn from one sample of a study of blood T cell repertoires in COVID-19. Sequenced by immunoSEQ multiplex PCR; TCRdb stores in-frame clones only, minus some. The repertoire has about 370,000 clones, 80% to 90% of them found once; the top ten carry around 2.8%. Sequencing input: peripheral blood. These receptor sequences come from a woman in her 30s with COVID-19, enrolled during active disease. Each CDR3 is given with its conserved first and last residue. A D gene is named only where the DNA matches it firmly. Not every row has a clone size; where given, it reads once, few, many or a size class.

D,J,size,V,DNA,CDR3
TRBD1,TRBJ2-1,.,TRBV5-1,TGCGCCAGCAGCTTGGGGACAGGGGAGTATGAGCAGTTCTTC,CASSLGTGEYEQFF
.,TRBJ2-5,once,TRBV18,TGTGCCAGCTCACCAGTTCAGGCGGGCGAGGCGGAGACCCAGTACTTC,CASSPVQAGEAETQYF
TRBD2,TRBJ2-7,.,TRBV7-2,TGTGCCAGCAGCTCGACTAGCGGGGTTTCCGAGCAGTACTTC,CASSSTSGVSEQYF
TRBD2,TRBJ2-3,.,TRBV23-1,TGCGCCAGCAGTCACCCCGTCGGGGGGCCGGGACTAGCGGGAGCCTATCGGGGTACGCAGTATTTT,CASSHPVGGPGLAGAYRGTQYF
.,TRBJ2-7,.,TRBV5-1,TGCGCCAGCAGCTTGGCCGCAGGCGGGGACGAGCAGTACTTC,CASSLAAGGDEQYF
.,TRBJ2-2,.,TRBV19,TGTGCCAGTAGTATACGAGACACCGGGGAGCTGTTTTTT,CASSIRDTGELFF
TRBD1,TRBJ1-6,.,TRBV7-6,TGTGCCAGCAGCGGACGGCAGGGGGCCGGGTCACCCCTCCACTTT,CASSGRQGAGSPLHF
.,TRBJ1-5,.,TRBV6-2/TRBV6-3,TGTGCCAGCAGCGACCGGGGGGTAAGCAATCAGCCCCAGCATTTT,CASSDRGVSNQPQHF
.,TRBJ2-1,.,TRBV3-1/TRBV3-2,TGTGCCAGCAGCCAAGCTTTCGATGAGCAGTTCTTC,CASSQAFDEQFF
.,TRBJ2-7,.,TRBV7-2,TGTGCCAGCAGCCCTCCAGGGAATCGATACGAGCAGTACTTC,CASSPPGNRYEQYF
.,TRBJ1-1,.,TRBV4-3,TGCGCCAGCGGTTACAGATACCCGAACACTGAAGCTTTCTTT,CASGYRYPNTEAFF
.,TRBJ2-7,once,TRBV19,TGTGCCAGTAGTAGTCTCCAGGGCTACGAGCAGTACTTC,CASSSLQGYEQYF
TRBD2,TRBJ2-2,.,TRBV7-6,TGTGCCAGCAGCTCGGGACTAGCGGGAGGGCCCGGGGCCGGGGAGCTGTTTTTT,CASSSGLAGGPGAGELFF
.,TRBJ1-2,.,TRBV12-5,TGTGCTAGTGGTTTGGTACTGGACTACGGGGCCTACACCTTC,CASGLVLDYGAYTF
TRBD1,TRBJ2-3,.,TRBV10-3,TGTGCCATCAGTGAGGGACAGGGGGATACGCAGTATTTT,CAISEGQGDTQYF
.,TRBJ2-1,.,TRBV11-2,TGTGCCAGCAGCTTTAGCCTAGCGACAAATGAGCAGTTCTTC,CASSFSLATNEQFF
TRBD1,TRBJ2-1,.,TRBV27,TGTGCCAGCAGTTTAGTACAGGGGACCTACAATGAGCAGTTCTTC,CASSLVQGTYNEQFF
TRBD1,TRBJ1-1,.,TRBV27,TGTGCCAGCAGTTACGTGAGACAGGGATTCACTGAAGCTTTCTTT,CASSYVRQGFTEAFF
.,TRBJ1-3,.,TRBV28,TGTGCCAGCAGTTTTGCAGGTACGCCCGGAAACACCATATATTTT,CASSFAGTPGNTIYF
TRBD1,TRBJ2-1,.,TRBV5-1,TGCGCCAGCACCCCGACATTAGACAGGGCCCCCTACAATGAGCAGTTCTTC,CASTPTLDRAPYNEQFF
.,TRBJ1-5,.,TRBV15,TGTGCCACCAGCAGAGATGGGGGGTGGCAGCAGCCCCAGCATTTT,CATSRDGGWQQPQHF
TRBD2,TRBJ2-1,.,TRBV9,TGTGCCAGCAGCGCTCAGGGGGGACTAGCGGGAGGGCCTGTTACTGAGCAGTTCTTC,CASSAQGGLAGGPVTEQFF
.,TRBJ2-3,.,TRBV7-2,TGTGCCAGCAGCCCCCAGGGTCCGGCGGGAATAGGCCCAGATACGCAGTATTTT,CASSPQGPAGIGPDTQYF
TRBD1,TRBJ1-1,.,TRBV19,TGTGCCAGTAGTACCACAGGGGTGGTGGCAGCTTTCTTT,CASSTTGVVAAFF
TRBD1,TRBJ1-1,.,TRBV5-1,TGCGCCAGCAGCGGGGGACAGATGAACACTGAAGCTTTCTTT,CASSGGQMNTEAFF
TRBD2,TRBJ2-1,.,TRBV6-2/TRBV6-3,TGTGCCAGCAGTGCGACTAGCGATGAGCAGTTCTTC,CASSATSDEQFF
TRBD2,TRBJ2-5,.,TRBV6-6,TGTGCCAGCAGTTACCGTAGCGGGGGGCCAGAGACCCAGTACTTC,CASSYRSGGPETQYF
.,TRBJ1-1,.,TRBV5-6,TGTGCCAGCAGCCCGGGACTGAGGGTGAACACTGAAGCTTTCTTT,CASSPGLRVNTEAFF
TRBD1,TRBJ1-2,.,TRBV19,TGTGCCAGTAGTATACTACAGGGGGCGCGGAGGTTGGGCTACACCTTC,CASSILQGARRLGYTF
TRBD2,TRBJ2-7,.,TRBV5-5,TGTGCCAGCAGCGCGGGACTAGCGGGTATCGACTCCTACGAGCAGTACTTC,CASSAGLAGIDSYEQYF
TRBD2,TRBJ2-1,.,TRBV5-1,TGCGCCAGCAGCTTGACTAGCGGCTCCTACAATGAGCAGTTCTTC,CASSLTSGSYNEQFF
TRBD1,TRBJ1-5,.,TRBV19,TGTGCCAGTAGTATTGGGCGGGACAGATCCGTGCGGAATCAGCCCCAGCATTTT,CASSIGRDRSVRNQPQHF
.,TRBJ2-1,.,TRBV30,TGTGCCTGGAGTGTAGGACAGGGCGGGGGAGATGAGCAGTTCTTC,CAWSVGQGGGDEQFF
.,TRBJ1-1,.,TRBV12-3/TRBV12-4,TGTGCCAGCGGTCTCACACCGAACACTGAAGCTTTCTTT,CASGLTPNTEAFF
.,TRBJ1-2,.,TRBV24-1,TGTGCCACCAGTGGGCCTGAATCCTCCCATGGCTACACCTTC,CATSGPESSHGYTF
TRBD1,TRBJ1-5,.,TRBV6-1,TGTGCCAGCAGTGAAGGTTTACAGGGGAGTCAGCCCCAGCATTTT,CASSEGLQGSQPQHF
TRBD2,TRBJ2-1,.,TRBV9,TGTGCCAGCAGCGTGGGACTAGCGGGGTTGTACAATGAGCAGTTCTTC,CASSVGLAGLYNEQFF
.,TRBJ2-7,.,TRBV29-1,TGCAGCGTTAGGGGGGGGCTAGCTGCCTACGAGCAGTACTTC,CSVRGGLAAYEQYF
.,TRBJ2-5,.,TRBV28,TGTGCCAGCAGTCCGGAGCGTCCGCCGGTGGAAGAGACCCAGTACTTC,CASSPERPPVEETQYF
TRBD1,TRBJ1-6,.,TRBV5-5,TGTGCCAGCAGCCACCGACAGGGGGCCCGTTTTGACAATTCACCCCTCCACTTT,CASSHRQGARFDNSPLHF
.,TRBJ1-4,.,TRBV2,TGTGCCAGCAAGAAAACAGAGACTAATGAAAAACTGTTTTTT,CASKKTETNEKLFF
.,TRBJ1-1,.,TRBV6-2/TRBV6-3,TGTGCCAGCAGTTCCCCCTCGTGGGGCCTGAACACTGAAGCTTTCTTT,CASSSPSWGLNTEAFF
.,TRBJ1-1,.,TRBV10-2,TGCGCCAGCAGTGTCTTAGGGGTAGACACTGAAGCTTTCTTT,CASSVLGVDTEAFF
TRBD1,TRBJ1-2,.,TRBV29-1,TGCAGCGTTACAGGTCAGGGGGACTATGGCTACACCTTC,CSVTGQGDYGYTF